A selection of T cell receptor beta chains follows, all from one sample in a study of human T cells and chemical hapten exposure. TCRdb re-called the RACE reads with MiXCR, one entry per CDR3 protein. The table has under 450,000 distinct CDR3 sequences, approximately 5% seen once. Source: whole blood, taken in connection with sensitization to the hapten diphenylcyclopropenone (DPC). The receptors derive from a woman between 45 and 65 years old with alopecia areata. Some clones in this sample may be carry-over from other donors' samples. Both conserved end residues are part of each CDR3. D genes are given only for firm matches. Clone size, where shown, is once, few, many, or a class for clones that have expanded.

J gene	V gene	D gene	clone size	CDR3 length	CDR3 protein	CDR3 DNA
TRBJ2-3	TRBV10-2	NA	many	15	CASSEGPGGGDTQYF	TGCGCCAGCAGTGAAGGGCCAGGGGGAGGAGATACGCAGTATTTT
TRBJ2-2	TRBV4-2	NA	many	15	CASSQGGANTGELFF	TGTGCCAGCAGCCAAGGGGGAGCGAACACCGGGGAGCTGTTTTTT
TRBJ2-3	TRBV12-3/TRBV12-4	NA	few	16	CASSFGGERGRDTQYF	TGTGCCAGCAGTTTTGGGGGCGAGCGGGGCAGAGATACGCAGTATTTT
TRBJ1-1	TRBV6-5	NA	many	15	CASSYSRTQDTEAFF	TGTGCCAGCAGTTACTCGAGGACACAAGACACTGAAGCTTTCTTT
TRBJ2-7	TRBV6-2/TRBV6-3	TRBD2	many	21	CASSYPKQHTTSGSVVHEQYF	TGTGCCAGCAGTTACCCGAAGCAACACACCACTAGCGGGAGTGTTGTCCACGAGCAGTACTTC
TRBJ1-6	TRBV5-1	NA	many	17	CASSLEAGGPYNSPLHF	TGCGCCAGCAGCTTGGAGGCGGGGGGCCCCTATAATTCACCCCTCCACTTT
TRBJ1-1	TRBV12-3/TRBV12-4	NA	many	14	CASRVDGAITEAFF	TGTGCCAGCAGGGTGGACGGAGCGATCACTGAAGCTTTCTTT
TRBJ2-3	TRBV29-1	NA	many	13	CSVGGLHTDTQYF	TGCAGCGTGGGCGGACTACACACAGATACGCAGTATTTT
TRBJ2-1	TRBV2	NA	few	14	CASIGGRSRDEQFF	TGTGCCAGCATTGGGGGCCGTTCTCGGGATGAGCAGTTCTTC
TRBJ2-7	TRBV7-2	NA	many	13	CASSRLGSNEQYF	TGTGCCAGCAGCCGCCTGGGGAGCAACGAGCAGTACTTC
TRBJ2-1	TRBV28	TRBD2	few	13	CASLAENYNEQFF	TGTGCCAGCCTAGCGGAAAACTACAATGAGCAGTTCTTC
TRBJ2-7	TRBV9	TRBD1	many	14	CASSVYGQGNEQYF	TGTGCCAGCAGCGTATACGGACAGGGAAACGAGCAGTACTTC
TRBJ1-2	TRBV6-6	TRBD1	NA	13	CASPNGQGYGYTF	TGTGCCAGCCCGAACGGACAGGGCTATGGCTACACCTTC
TRBJ2-3	TRBV5-1	NA	NA	16	CASSWGLPQQGDTQYF	TGCGCCAGCAGCTGGGGTCTCCCCCAGCAGGGAGATACGCAGTATTTT
TRBJ1-5	TRBV6-1	TRBD1	many	13	CASRGTGGQPQHF	TGTGCCAGCAGAGGGACAGGGGGACAGCCCCAGCATTTT
TRBJ2-3	TRBV11-2	TRBD2	many	16	CASSLNGAGRTDTQYF	TGTGCCAGCAGCTTAAACGGGGCCGGGAGGACAGATACGCAGTATTTT
TRBJ2-1	TRBV19	NA	NA	12	CASSGLGNEQFF	TGTGCCAGTAGTGGTTTAGGGAATGAGCAGTTCTTC
TRBJ2-3	TRBV4-3	NA	many	16	CASSQAPAASTDTQYF	TGCGCCAGCAGCCAAGCCCCAGCGGCGAGCACAGATACGCAGTATTTT
TRBJ2-2	TRBV27	TRBD2	NA	17	CASSLWRGGANTGELFF	TGTGCCAGCAGTTTATGGCGGGGGGGCGCGAACACCGGGGAGCTGTTTTTT
TRBJ1-1	TRBV12-3/TRBV12-4	NA	many	15	CASSLSGPSNTEAFF	TGTGCCAGCAGTCTATCGGGACCGTCGAACACTGAAGCTTTCTTT
TRBJ2-3	TRBV3-1	NA	few	16	CASSQRGTGRAGTQYF	TGTGCCAGCAGCCAACGTGGAACAGGCCGAGCAGGTACGCAGTATTTT
TRBJ1-4	TRBV28	NA	many	14	CASSLGSINEKLFF	TGTGCCAGCAGTTTGGGAAGTATTAATGAAAAACTGTTTTTT
TRBJ2-3	TRBV7-2	TRBD2	many	16	CASSFRLAGFTDTQYF	TGTGCCAGCAGCTTCCGACTAGCGGGGTTCACAGATACGCAGTATTTT
TRBJ2-1	TRBV2	TRBD2	many	15	CASTERAGVRDEQFF	TGTGCCAGCACTGAGAGAGCGGGGGTCCGCGATGAGCAGTTCTTC
TRBJ1-1	TRBV29-1	NA	many	11	CSVALGTEAFF	TGCAGCGTTGCCCTGGGCACTGAAGCTTTCTTT
TRBJ1-5	TRBV6-5	TRBD1	few	17	CASSPLPAGGNNQPQHF	TGTGCCAGCAGTCCCCTCCCGGCAGGGGGGAACAATCAGCCCCAGCATTTT
TRBJ2-1	TRBV29-1	TRBD2	many	15	CSGAKSGSSYNEQFF	TGCAGCGGGGCGAAGAGCGGGAGCTCCTACAATGAGCAGTTCTTC
TRBJ1-2	TRBV14	NA	many	13	CASSQGGSYGYTF	TGTGCCAGCAGCCAAGGCGGGAGCTATGGCTACACCTTC
TRBJ1-6	TRBV28	NA	many	14	CASSFRGGNSPLHF	TGTGCCAGCAGTTTCCGCGGGGGGAACTCACCCCTCCACTTT
TRBJ2-3	TRBV29-1	TRBD2	NA	13	CSVASGVTDTQYF	TGCAGCGTTGCGAGCGGGGTCACAGATACGCAGTATTTT
TRBJ2-5	TRBV5-1	NA	many	14	CASSSPDRLETQYF	TGCGCCAGCAGCTCGCCGGACAGACTAGAGACCCAGTACTTC
TRBJ1-1	TRBV10-3	NA	many	15	CAISDPGRHYTEAFF	TGTGCCATCAGTGACCCGGGACGACATTACACTGAAGCTTTCTTT
TRBJ1-1	TRBV6-5	TRBD1	NA	16	CASSYSKQGENTEAFF	TGTGCCAGCAGTTACTCGAAGCAGGGGGAGAACACTGAAGCTTTCTTT
TRBJ1-1	TRBV18	NA	many	13	CASSPREGTEAFF	TGTGCCAGCTCACCCAGGGAAGGCACTGAAGCTTTCTTT
TRBJ2-4	TRBV12-3/TRBV12-4	TRBD2	many	14	CASSPAGGKNIQYF	TGTGCCAGCAGTCCAGCGGGAGGCAAAAACATTCAGTACTTC
TRBJ2-7	TRBV6-5	NA	many	14	CASRSRGHPYEQYF	TGTGCCAGCAGGTCCCGGGGACATCCCTACGAGCAGTACTTC
TRBJ2-3	TRBV6-6	NA	many	16	CASGRGWGASTDTQYF	TGTGCCAGCGGCAGAGGATGGGGGGCTAGCACAGATACGCAGTATTTT
TRBJ2-5	TRBV12-3/TRBV12-4	NA	NA	11	CARVKNKTQYF	TGTGCCAGGGTAAAAAATAAGACCCAGTACTTC
TRBJ1-5	TRBV12-3/TRBV12-4	NA	many	15	CASSFGLNSNQPQHF	TGTGCCAGCAGTTTTGGTCTGAACAGCAATCAGCCCCAGCATTTT
TRBJ1-2	TRBV5-1	NA	many	14	CASRLGGTNYGYTF	TGCGCCAGCAGACTTGGTGGAACCAACTATGGCTACACCTTC
TRBJ2-5	TRBV5-5	TRBD2	many	15	CASSLDGGAQETQYF	TGTGCCAGCAGCTTGGACGGGGGGGCCCAAGAGACCCAGTACTTC
TRBJ2-5	TRBV12-3/TRBV12-4	TRBD2	many	16	CASSFGPGRGGATQYF	TGTGCCAGCAGTTTTGGCCCGGGGCGCGGGGGGGCGACCCAGTACTTC
TRBJ1-2	TRBV20-1	NA	many	12	CSAPDRNYGYTF	TGCAGTGCTCCCGACAGAAACTATGGCTACACCTTC
TRBJ2-2	TRBV15	TRBD2	few	13	CATTPGGTGELFF	TGTGCCACCACCCCGGGGGGGACCGGGGAGCTGTTTTTT
TRBJ2-2	TRBV5-4	NA	NA	16	CASSPMLDRNTGELFF	TGTGCCAGCAGCCCCATGTTGGACCGGAACACCGGGGAGCTGTTTTTT
TRBJ2-5	TRBV28	NA	many	14	CASRVGGVGETQYF	TGTGCCAGCAGAGTAGGGGGGGTTGGTGAGACCCAGTACTTC
TRBJ2-1	TRBV7-8	TRBD2	many	12	CASSGLANEQFF	TGTGCCAGCAGTGGACTAGCCAATGAGCAGTTCTTC
TRBJ2-3	TRBV12-3/TRBV12-4	NA	few	14	CASSIDGRTDTQYF	TGTGCCAGCAGTATCGACGGAAGGACAGATACGCAGTATTTT
TRBJ1-5	TRBV5-4	TRBD1	few	16	CASSMTGRGSNQPQHF	TGTGCCAGCAGCATGACAGGGCGGGGGAGCAATCAGCCCCAGCATTTT
TRBJ1-1	TRBV20-1	NA	many	15	CSAPRAGVRREHPFF	TGCAGTGCCCCTCGGGCGGGGGTTCGGAGGGAACATCCTTTCTTT
TRBJ1-3	TRBV11-2	NA	many	15	CASSRQAYSGNTIYF	TGTGCCAGCAGCCGACAGGCTTACTCTGGAAACACCATATATTTT